This T cell receptor (beta chain) originates from a study of blood T cell repertoires in COVID-19. Study background: Whether acute or convalescent, the COVID-19 samples came from the United States, Italy and Spain. The cDNA or gDNA used as material had been derived from T cells, B-cell-depleted T cells, or PBMCs.

Per the authors' pipeline: Amplifying reference gene primers gave estimates of nucleated cell counts. Data came from immunoSEQ multiplex PCR; TCRdb stores just in-frame clones and leaves some out. V, J and clone size are taken as reported in that table, and D and trimming were inferred from the DNA itself. The sample yields 220,000 or so clones, over 70% seen once. This CDR3 is built from 15 residues. Per the germline V gene, CDR1 is SNHLY and CDR2 is FYNNEI. V was trimmed by 3 bases and J by 4 bases, leaving 13 bases between them. The sequence derives from a woman aged 70 to 79 with acute or convalescent COVID-19. V gene TRBV2 combines with J gene TRBJ1-3; weak D call: TRBD1 (6 bases). Source material: peripheral blood. CDR3 amino acids: CASSDGGAQGNTIYF. The CDR3 DNA reads TGTGCCAGCAGTGATGGGGGGGCGCAGGGAAACACCATATATTTT. Combining the CDR3 with reference TRBV2 and TRBJ1-3 gives the whole variable domain EPEVTQTPSHQVTQMGQEVILRCVPISNHLYFYWYRQILGQKVEFLVSFYNNEISEKSEIFDDQFSVERPDGSNFTLKIRSTKLEDSAMYFCASSDGGAQGNTIYFGEGSWLTVV.